Listed below are T cell receptor beta chains from one sample, sequenced in a study of CD8 T cells in ankylosing spondylitis. TCRdb called the 5' RACE reads again in MiXCR, with one record for every CDR3 protein. Here the sample spans around 770,000 distinct CDR3 sequences, roughly 10% being singletons. Sequences were obtained from blood, either unsorted or a sorted T cell fraction (not recorded which). The receptors shown here come from a male donor with ankylosing spondylitis. Each CDR3 is given with its conserved first and last residue. The order of the fields is V gene, clone size, J gene, D gene, CDR3 protein, CDR3 DNA. D genes are given only for firm matches. Some rows mark clone size as missing; the rest say once, few, many or name a class of expanded clone.

v_call: TRBV28; clone_size: NA; j_call: TRBJ1-5; d_call: NA; cdr3_aa: CASSWAGLNQPQHF; cdr3_nt: TGTGCCAGCAGTTGGGCGGGCCTTAATCAGCCCCAGCATTTT
v_call: TRBV28; clone_size: NA; j_call: TRBJ2-3; d_call: TRBD2; cdr3_aa: CASTNPSGVGADTQYF; cdr3_nt: TGTGCCAGCACCAACCCTAGCGGGGTAGGTGCAGATACGCAGTATTTT
v_call: TRBV20-1; clone_size: NA; j_call: TRBJ1-6; d_call: TRBD1; cdr3_aa: CSAPGGSPLHF; cdr3_nt: TGCAGTGCTCCAGGGGGTTCACCCCTCCACTTT
v_call: TRBV4-2; clone_size: few; j_call: TRBJ2-7; d_call: NA; cdr3_aa: CASSQLLADSSYEQYF; cdr3_nt: TGTGCCAGCAGCCAGCTCCTAGCCGACAGCTCCTACGAGCAGTACTTC
v_call: TRBV29-1; clone_size: many; j_call: TRBJ1-1; d_call: NA; cdr3_aa: CSVRPLLMNTEAFF; cdr3_nt: TGCAGCGTTAGGCCACTCCTGATGAACACTGAAGCTTTCTTT
v_call: TRBV7-9; clone_size: few; j_call: TRBJ2-6; d_call: NA; cdr3_aa: CAIDNSGANVLTF; cdr3_nt: TGTGCCATCGACAACTCTGGGGCCAACGTCCTGACTTTC
v_call: TRBV6-4; clone_size: few; j_call: TRBJ2-2; d_call: NA; cdr3_aa: CASSDGGFPNTGELFF; cdr3_nt: TGTGCCAGCAGTGACGGAGGGTTCCCGAACACCGGGGAGCTGTTTTTT
v_call: TRBV6-5; clone_size: many; j_call: TRBJ2-3; d_call: TRBD1; cdr3_aa: CASSYRDRPTDTQYF; cdr3_nt: TGTGCCAGCAGTTACCGGGACAGGCCCACAGATACGCAGTATTTT
v_call: TRBV5-1; clone_size: NA; j_call: TRBJ1-2; d_call: NA; cdr3_aa: CASSLGGVGDYGYTF; cdr3_nt: TGCGCCAGCAGCTTGGGAGGGGTTGGCGACTATGGCTACACCTTC
v_call: TRBV20-1; clone_size: NA; j_call: TRBJ2-7; d_call: NA; cdr3_aa: CSARRSGYTYEQYF; cdr3_nt: TGCAGTGCTAGAAGGTCAGGTTATACCTACGAGCAGTACTTC
v_call: TRBV20-1; clone_size: few; j_call: TRBJ2-7; d_call: TRBD1; cdr3_aa: CSARVTGPSYEQYF; cdr3_nt: TGCAGTGCTAGAGTGACAGGGCCCTCCTACGAGCAGTACTTC
v_call: TRBV29-1; clone_size: many; j_call: TRBJ2-3; d_call: NA; cdr3_aa: CSVELWSTDTQYF; cdr3_nt: TGCAGCGTTGAATTGTGGAGCACAGATACGCAGTATTTT
v_call: TRBV20-1; clone_size: few; j_call: TRBJ1-5; d_call: NA; cdr3_aa: CSAQVQDSLNQPQHF; cdr3_nt: TGCAGTGCTCAGGTGCAGGACAGCCTCAATCAGCCCCAGCATTTT
v_call: TRBV5-1; clone_size: few; j_call: TRBJ2-3; d_call: NA; cdr3_aa: CASSIVPTDTQYF; cdr3_nt: TGCGCCAGCAGCATCGTGCCGACAGATACGCAGTATTTT
v_call: TRBV29-1; clone_size: many; j_call: TRBJ2-4; d_call: NA; cdr3_aa: CSVETGLGNIQYF; cdr3_nt: TGCAGCGTTGAAACTGGGCTGGGAAACATTCAGTACTTC
v_call: TRBV7-2; clone_size: NA; j_call: TRBJ1-2; d_call: NA; cdr3_aa: CASSSGLYYGYTF; cdr3_nt: TGTGCCAGCAGCTCCGGACTCTACTATGGCTACACCTTC
v_call: TRBV7-2; clone_size: NA; j_call: TRBJ1-3; d_call: NA; cdr3_aa: CASSQIATGNTIYF; cdr3_nt: TGTGCCAGCAGCCAAATAGCTACCGGAAACACCATATATTTT
v_call: TRBV4-1; clone_size: NA; j_call: TRBJ2-1; d_call: NA; cdr3_aa: CASSQSGGYNEQFF; cdr3_nt: TGCGCCAGCAGCCAGTCCGGGGGCTACAATGAGCAGTTCTTC
v_call: TRBV4-1; clone_size: NA; j_call: TRBJ1-2; d_call: NA; cdr3_aa: CASSQLEGWVYGYTF; cdr3_nt: TGCGCCAGCAGCCAATTGGAAGGTTGGGTCTATGGCTACACCTTC
v_call: TRBV6-5; clone_size: NA; j_call: TRBJ2-7; d_call: NA; cdr3_aa: CASSHSSSSYEQYF; cdr3_nt: TGTGCCAGCAGTCACTCCTCCAGTTCCTACGAGCAGTACTTC
v_call: TRBV9; clone_size: few; j_call: TRBJ2-3; d_call: TRBD2; cdr3_aa: CASSVAAGGLDTQYF; cdr3_nt: TGTGCCAGCAGCGTAGCAGCGGGGGGGCTGGATACGCAGTATTTT
v_call: TRBV5-1; clone_size: NA; j_call: TRBJ2-1; d_call: TRBD2; cdr3_aa: CASSLPTSGSYNEQFF; cdr3_nt: TGCGCCAGCAGCTTACCGACTAGCGGGAGCTACAATGAGCAGTTCTTC
v_call: TRBV20-1; clone_size: NA; j_call: TRBJ1-3; d_call: NA; cdr3_aa: CSARVDSRSGNTIYF; cdr3_nt: TGCAGTGCTAGAGTTGACAGCCGCTCTGGAAACACCATATATTTT
v_call: TRBV7-3; clone_size: NA; j_call: TRBJ1-1; d_call: NA; cdr3_aa: CASSSMYGREAFF; cdr3_nt: TGTGCCAGCAGCTCAATGTACGGTCGGGAAGCTTTCTTT
v_call: TRBV5-1; clone_size: NA; j_call: TRBJ2-5; d_call: TRBD1; cdr3_aa: CASRPMQGAGQETQYF; cdr3_nt: TGCGCCAGCAGACCGATGCAGGGGGCAGGGCAAGAGACCCAGTACTTC
v_call: TRBV6-2/TRBV6-3; clone_size: NA; j_call: TRBJ1-6; d_call: NA; cdr3_aa: CATLDHNSPLHF; cdr3_nt: TGTGCCACTCTCGACCATAATTCACCCCTCCACTTT
v_call: TRBV20-1; clone_size: many; j_call: TRBJ2-7; d_call: TRBD1; cdr3_aa: CSAREGTVPEQYF; cdr3_nt: TGCAGTGCTCGTGAGGGGACAGTCCCCGAGCAGTACTTC
v_call: TRBV4-2; clone_size: few; j_call: TRBJ1-2; d_call: NA; cdr3_aa: CASSHWGYDYGYTF; cdr3_nt: TGTGCCAGCAGCCATTGGGGCTACGACTATGGCTACACCTTC
v_call: TRBV20-1; clone_size: few; j_call: TRBJ1-6; d_call: TRBD1; cdr3_aa: CSARTGDYSPLHF; cdr3_nt: TGCAGTGCTAGGACAGGGGACTATTCACCCCTCCACTTT
v_call: TRBV5-8; clone_size: few; j_call: TRBJ2-3; d_call: NA; cdr3_aa: CASSLGQTDTQYF; cdr3_nt: TGTGCCAGCAGCCTAGGACAGACAGATACGCAGTATTTT
v_call: TRBV29-1; clone_size: NA; j_call: TRBJ2-4; d_call: NA; cdr3_aa: CSVDYGDRDIQYF; cdr3_nt: TGCAGCGTTGATTATGGGGATCGGGACATTCAGTACTTC
v_call: TRBV15; clone_size: NA; j_call: TRBJ2-1; d_call: NA; cdr3_aa: CATRRSGLIDNEQFF; cdr3_nt: TGTGCCACCAGAAGATCCGGACTCATCGACAATGAGCAGTTCTTC